The entry below describes one T cell receptor (beta chain). The length of the CDR3 is 13 residues. The germline V gene has CDR1 SGHRS and CDR2 YFSETQ. The V end was cut by 5 bases, the J end by 2 bases, with 7 bases between. The record originates from a study of blood T cell repertoires in COVID-19. Participant reports of clinical history set cohort assignment. The repertoire was sequenced with immunoSEQ multiplex PCR; TCRdb's copy has only in-frame clones and lacks some. The sample carries 400,000 to 450,000 clones, around 91% recorded once. The sample comprised PBMCs or T cells enriched from blood (not recorded which). This clonotype originated in a man younger than 35 who had recovered from COVID-19. J is TRBJ1-4 and V is TRBV5-1; a weak D match, TRBD1 (6 bases). DNA of the CDR3: TGCGCCAGCAGGACAGGCACTAATGAAAAACTGTTTTTT. It encodes CASRTGTNEKLFF.